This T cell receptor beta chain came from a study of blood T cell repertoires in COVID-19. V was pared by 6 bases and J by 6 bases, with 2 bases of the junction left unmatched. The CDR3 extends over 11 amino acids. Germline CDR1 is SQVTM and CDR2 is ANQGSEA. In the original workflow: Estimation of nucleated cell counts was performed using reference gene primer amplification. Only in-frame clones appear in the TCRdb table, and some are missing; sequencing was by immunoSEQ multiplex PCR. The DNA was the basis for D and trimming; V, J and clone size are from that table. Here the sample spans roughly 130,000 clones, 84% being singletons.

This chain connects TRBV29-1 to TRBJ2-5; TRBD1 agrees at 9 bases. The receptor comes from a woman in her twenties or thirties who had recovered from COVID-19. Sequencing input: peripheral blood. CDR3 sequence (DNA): TGCAGCGTGACAGGGGGGAAGACCCAGTACTTC. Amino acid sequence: CSVTGGKTQYF. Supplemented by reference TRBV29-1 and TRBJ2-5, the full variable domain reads SAVISQKPSRDICQRGTSLTIQCQVDSQVTMMFWYRQQPGQSLTLIATANQGSEATYESGFVIDKFPISRPNLTFSTLTVSNMSPEDSSIYLCSVTGGKTQYFGPGTRLLVL.